This TCR beta chain was identified in a study of post-analysis software for immune sequencing data. Study-wide context: Disease courses included relapsing-remitting, secondary progressive and progressive-relapsing multiple sclerosis.

V was cut by 4 bases and J by 5 bases, with 18 bases left in between. This CDR3 has 15 residues. Germline V CDR1 and CDR2: SGHRS, YFSETQ. With respect to this clonotype: What it binds is not known.

Findings and limits, study-wide: The study found significantly lower normalized Chao1 diversity in multiple sclerosis patients than in controls. Controls had lower frequencies than patients of about 5 TRBV segments, which included TRBV5-6, TRBV5-1 and TRBV20-1.

The TCR beta cDNA libraries contained unique molecular identifiers. TCRdb used MiXCR to reprocess the PCR reads, holding one entry per CDR3 protein. The table records roughly 700,000 distinct CDR3 sequences, about 32% of them present only once. Specimen: blood. The sequence derives from a girl under 18 with multiple sclerosis. The chain combines TRBV5-1 with TRBJ1-1; TRBD1 is a possible D gene (5 bases). The CDR3 nucleotides read TGCGCCAGCAGCAGGGACGGGGGAGGGTGGACTGAAGCTTTCTTT. Protein sequence: CASSRDGGGWTEAFF.